This paragraph reports one TCR beta chain. Researchers ran the assay at a deep level. Under the authors' procedure: Filtering differed since immunoSEQ provided only junctions, with no quality scores. Produced via immunoSEQ multiplex PCR; TCRdb's table is partial and in-frame only. Clonal size and the V and J genes are those of that table, whereas D and trimming came from the DNA. The sample consists of about a million clones, roughly 80% of them appearing once. These data originate in a study of shared clonotypes between healthy human individuals. The length of the CDR3 is 16 residues. V lost 3 bases, J lost 1 base, and 3 bases stayed unmatched. The germline V gene encodes CDR1 KGHSH and CDR2 LQKENI. Within Nashville, Tennessee resided all donors, each a Caucasian adult.

Sequenced: memory CD4+ T cells from PBMCs. The subset is: CD45RA-negative fraction. The receptor's source is a man between 18 and 29 years old in good health. Some clones in this sample may be carry-over from other donors' samples. The chain links TRBV18 to TRBJ2-7, with 13 bases that match TRBD2. CDR3 nucleotides: TGTGCCAGCTCACCCCCGGGACTAGCGGGATCCTACGAGCAGTACTTC. Protein: CASSPPGLAGSYEQYF.